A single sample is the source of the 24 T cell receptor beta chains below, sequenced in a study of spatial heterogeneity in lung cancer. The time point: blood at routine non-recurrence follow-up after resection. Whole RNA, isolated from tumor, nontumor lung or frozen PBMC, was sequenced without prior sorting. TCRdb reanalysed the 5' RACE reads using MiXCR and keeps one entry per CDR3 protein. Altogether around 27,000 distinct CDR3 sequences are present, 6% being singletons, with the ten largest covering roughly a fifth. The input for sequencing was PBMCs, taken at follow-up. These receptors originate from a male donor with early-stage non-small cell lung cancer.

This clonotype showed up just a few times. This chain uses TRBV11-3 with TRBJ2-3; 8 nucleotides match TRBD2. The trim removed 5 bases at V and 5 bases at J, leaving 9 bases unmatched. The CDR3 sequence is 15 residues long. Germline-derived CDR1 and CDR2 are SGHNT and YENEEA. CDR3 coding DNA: TGTGCCAGCAGCCCCAAAGCGGGAGAGAAAGATACGCAGTATTTT. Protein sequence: CASSPKAGEKDTQYF.

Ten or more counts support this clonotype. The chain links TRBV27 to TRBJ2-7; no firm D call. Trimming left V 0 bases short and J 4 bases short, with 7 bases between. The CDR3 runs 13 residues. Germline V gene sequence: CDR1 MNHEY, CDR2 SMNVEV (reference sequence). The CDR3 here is CASSLSGGYEQYV. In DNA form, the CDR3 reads TGTGCCAGCAGTTTATCCGGCGGATACGAGCAGTACGTC.

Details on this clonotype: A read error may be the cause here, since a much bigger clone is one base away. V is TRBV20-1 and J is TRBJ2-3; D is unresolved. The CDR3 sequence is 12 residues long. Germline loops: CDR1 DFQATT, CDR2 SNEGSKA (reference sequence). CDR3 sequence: CRASESRDTQYF. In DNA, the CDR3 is TGCAGAGCTAGTGAATCGAGGGATACGCAGTATTTT.

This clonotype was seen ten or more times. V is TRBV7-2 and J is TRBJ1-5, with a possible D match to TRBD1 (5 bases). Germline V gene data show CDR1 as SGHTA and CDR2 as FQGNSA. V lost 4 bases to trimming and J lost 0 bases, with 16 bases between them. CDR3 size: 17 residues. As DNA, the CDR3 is TGTGCCAGCAGCTCTACCTCGACAGAATATAGCAATCAGCCCCAGCATTTT. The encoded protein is CASSSTSTEYSNQPQHF.

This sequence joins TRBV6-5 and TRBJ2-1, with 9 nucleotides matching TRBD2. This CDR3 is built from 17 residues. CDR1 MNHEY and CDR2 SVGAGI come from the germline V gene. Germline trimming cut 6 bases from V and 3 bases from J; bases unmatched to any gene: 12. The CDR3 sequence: CASREEASGMRYNEQFF. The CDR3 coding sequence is TGTGCCAGCAGGGAGGAGGCTAGCGGGATGCGCTACAATGAGCAGTTCTTC.

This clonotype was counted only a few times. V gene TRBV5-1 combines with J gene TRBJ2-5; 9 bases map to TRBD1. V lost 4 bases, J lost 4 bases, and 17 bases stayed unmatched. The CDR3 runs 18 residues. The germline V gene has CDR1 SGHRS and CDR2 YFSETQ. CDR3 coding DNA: TGCGCCAGCAGCATCCATGGACAGGGGATAGTCGAGCGAGAGACCCAGTACTTC. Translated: CASSIHGQGIVERETQYF.

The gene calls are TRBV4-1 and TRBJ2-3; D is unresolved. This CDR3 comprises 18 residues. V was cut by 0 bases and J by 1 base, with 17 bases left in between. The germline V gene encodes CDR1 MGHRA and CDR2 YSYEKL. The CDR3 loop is CASSQDNIRGTGTDTQYF. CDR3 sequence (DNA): TGCGCCAGCAGCCAAGATAACATTCGCGGAACCGGCACAGATACGCAGTATTTT.

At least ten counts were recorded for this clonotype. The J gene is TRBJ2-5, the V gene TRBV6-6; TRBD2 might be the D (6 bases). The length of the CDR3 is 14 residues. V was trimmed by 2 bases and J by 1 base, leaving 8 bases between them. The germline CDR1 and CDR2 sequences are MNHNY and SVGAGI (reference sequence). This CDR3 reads CASSYAGIQETQYF. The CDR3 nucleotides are TGTGCCAGCAGTTACGCGGGGATCCAAGAGACCCAGTACTTC.

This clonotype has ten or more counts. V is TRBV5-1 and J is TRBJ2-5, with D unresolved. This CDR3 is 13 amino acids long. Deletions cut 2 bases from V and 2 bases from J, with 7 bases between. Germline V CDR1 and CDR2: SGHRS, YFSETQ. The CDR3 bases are TGCGCCAGCAGCTTAAACCGTCAAGAGACCCAGTACTTC. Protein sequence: CASSLNRQETQYF.

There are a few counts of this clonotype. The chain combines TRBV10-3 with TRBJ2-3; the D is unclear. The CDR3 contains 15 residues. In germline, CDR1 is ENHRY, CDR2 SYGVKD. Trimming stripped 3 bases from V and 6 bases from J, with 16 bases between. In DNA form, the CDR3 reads TGTGCCATCAGTGAACCCCAAGGCCTCCGTGATACGCAGTATTTT. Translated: CAISEPQGLRDTQYF.

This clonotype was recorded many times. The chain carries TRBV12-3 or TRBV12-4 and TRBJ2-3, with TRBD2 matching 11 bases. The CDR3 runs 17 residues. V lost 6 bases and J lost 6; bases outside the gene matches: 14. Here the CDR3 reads CASSKAGLAATGDTQYF. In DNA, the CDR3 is TGTGCCAGCAGCAAAGCGGGACTAGCGGCCACCGGGGATACGCAGTATTTT.

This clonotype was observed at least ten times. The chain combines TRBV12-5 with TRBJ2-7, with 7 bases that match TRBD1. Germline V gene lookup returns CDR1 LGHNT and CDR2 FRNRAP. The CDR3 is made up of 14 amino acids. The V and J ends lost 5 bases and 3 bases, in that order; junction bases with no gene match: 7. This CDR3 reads CASGRGQFRYEQYF. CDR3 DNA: TGTGCTAGTGGTAGGGGACAGTTTCGCTACGAGCAGTACTTC.

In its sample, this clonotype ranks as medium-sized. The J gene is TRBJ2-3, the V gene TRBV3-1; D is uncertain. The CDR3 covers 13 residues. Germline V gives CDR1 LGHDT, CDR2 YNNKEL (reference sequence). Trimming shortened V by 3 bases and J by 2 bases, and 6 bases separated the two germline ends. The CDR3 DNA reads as TGTGCCAGCAGCCACCTTACCACAGATACGCAGTATTTT. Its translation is CASSHLTTDTQYF.

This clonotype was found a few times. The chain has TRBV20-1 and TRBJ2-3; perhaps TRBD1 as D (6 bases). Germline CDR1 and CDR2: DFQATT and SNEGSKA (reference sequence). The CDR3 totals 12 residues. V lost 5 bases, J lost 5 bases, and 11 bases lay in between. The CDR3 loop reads CSAYRDRDTQYF. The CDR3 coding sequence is TGCAGTGCTTACAGGGATAGAGATACGCAGTATTTT.

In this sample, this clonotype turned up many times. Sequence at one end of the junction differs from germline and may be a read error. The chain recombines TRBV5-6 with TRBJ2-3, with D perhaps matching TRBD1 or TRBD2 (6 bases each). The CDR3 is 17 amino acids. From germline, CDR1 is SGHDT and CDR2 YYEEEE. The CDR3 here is CASSLEMIRGRTDTQYF. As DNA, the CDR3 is TGTGCCAGCAGTTTGGAGATGATACGGGGGCGCACAGATACGCAGTATTTT.

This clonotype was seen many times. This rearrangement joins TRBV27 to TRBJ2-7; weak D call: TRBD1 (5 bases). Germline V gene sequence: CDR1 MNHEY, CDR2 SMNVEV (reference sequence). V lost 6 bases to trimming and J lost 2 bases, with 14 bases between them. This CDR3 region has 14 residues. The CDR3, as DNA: TGTGCCAGCAGAGGGGCAGCGAGGACCTACGAGCAGTACTTC. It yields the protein CASRGAARTYEQYF.

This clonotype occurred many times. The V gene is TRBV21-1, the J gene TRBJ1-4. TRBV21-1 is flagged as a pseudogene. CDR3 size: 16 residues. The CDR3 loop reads CASSKKGQARDEKLFF. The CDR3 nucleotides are TGTGCCAGCAGCAAAAAAGGGCAGGCGAGAGATGAAAAACTGTTTTTT.

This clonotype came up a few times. This chain's CDR3 is CASSQDGGEYGYTF. Written as DNA, the CDR3 is TGTGCCAGCAGCCAAGATGGAGGGGAGTATGGCTACACCTTC. V is TRBV3-1 and J is TRBJ1-2, with D possibly TRBD1 on 5 matching bases. Between the trimmed V and J ends, which lost 0 bases and 5 bases, there was a span of 10 bases. The CDR3 consists of 14 residues. Germline-derived CDR1 and CDR2 are LGHDT and YNNKEL (reference sequence).

The CDR3, as DNA: TGTGCCAGTAGTTTACTGACAGGTTACTATGGCTACACCTTC. Its translation: CASSLLTGYYGYTF. The J gene is TRBJ1-2, the V gene TRBV19; a possible D gene is TRBD1 (6 bases). The ends were cut back, 5 bases at V and 3 bases at J, with 13 bases in the middle. From germline, CDR1 is LNHDA and CDR2 SQIVND (reference sequence). The CDR3 contains 14 residues.

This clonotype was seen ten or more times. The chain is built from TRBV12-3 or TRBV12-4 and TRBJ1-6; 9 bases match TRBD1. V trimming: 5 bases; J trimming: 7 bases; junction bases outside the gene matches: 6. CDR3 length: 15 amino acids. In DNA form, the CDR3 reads TGTGCCAGCAGTCCCCGGGACAGGGTGAATTCACCCCTCCACTTT. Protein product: CASSPRDRVNSPLHF.

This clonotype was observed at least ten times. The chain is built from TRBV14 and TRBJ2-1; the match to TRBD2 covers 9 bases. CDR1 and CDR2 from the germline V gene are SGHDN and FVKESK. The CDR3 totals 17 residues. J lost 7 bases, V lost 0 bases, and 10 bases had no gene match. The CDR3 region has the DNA TGTGCCAGCAGCCAAGAAAGTGGGCTAGCGGGAACGAATGAGCAGTTCTTC. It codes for CASSQESGLAGTNEQFF.

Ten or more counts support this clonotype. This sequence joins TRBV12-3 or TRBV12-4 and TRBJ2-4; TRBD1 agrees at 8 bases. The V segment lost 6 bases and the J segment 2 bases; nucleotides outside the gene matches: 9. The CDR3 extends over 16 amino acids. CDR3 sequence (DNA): TGTGCCAGCAGCTTCCCCGGACAGGGCACCAAAAACATTCAGTACTTC. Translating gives CASSFPGQGTKNIQYF.

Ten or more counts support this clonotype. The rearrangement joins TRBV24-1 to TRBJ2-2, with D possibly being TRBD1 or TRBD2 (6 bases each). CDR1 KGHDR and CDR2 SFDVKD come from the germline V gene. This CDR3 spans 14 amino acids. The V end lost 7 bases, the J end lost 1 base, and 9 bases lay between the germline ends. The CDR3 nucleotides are TGTGCCACCAGCGGGGGACAGAACACCGGGGAGCTGTTTTTT. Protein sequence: CATSGGQNTGELFF.

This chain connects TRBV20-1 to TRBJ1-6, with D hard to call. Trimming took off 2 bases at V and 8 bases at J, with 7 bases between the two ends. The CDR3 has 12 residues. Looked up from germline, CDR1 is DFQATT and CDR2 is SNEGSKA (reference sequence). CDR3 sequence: CSARMWDSPLHF. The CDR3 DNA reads TGCAGTGCTAGAATGTGGGATTCACCCCTCCACTTT.